This T cell receptor (beta chain) was documented in a study of shared clonotypes between healthy human individuals. None of the donors, who were healthy HIV-negative adults, had recently had acute infections or vaccinations. Genomic DNA of unsorted samples came from about 100 million PBMCs. Trimming took off 1 base at V and 2 bases at J, with 4 bases between the two ends. CDR3 length: 12 amino acids. Germline assignment: CDR1 GTSNPN and CDR2 SVGIG (reference sequence). TCRdb keeps only in-frame clones here, not all; method: immunoSEQ multiplex PCR. The profile covers 550,000 to 600,000 clones, with around 78% appearing a single time and approximately 12% taken by the ten largest.

The V and J genes are TRBV30 and TRBJ2-3; no firm D call. The origin of this receptor is a woman aged 40 to 50 in good health. Some clones in this sample may be carry-over from other donors' samples. The source material was PBMCs. CDR3 amino acids: CAWSGDTDTQYF. The CDR3 DNA reads TGTGCCTGGAGTGGAGACACAGATACGCAGTATTTT. Full variable domain (missing parts from reference TRBV30 and TRBJ2-3): SQTIHQWPATLVQPVGSPLSLECTVEGTSNPNLYWYRQAAGRGLQLLFYSVGIGQISSEVPQNLSASRPQDRQFILSSKKLLLSDSGFYLCAWSGDTDTQYFGPGTRLTVL.